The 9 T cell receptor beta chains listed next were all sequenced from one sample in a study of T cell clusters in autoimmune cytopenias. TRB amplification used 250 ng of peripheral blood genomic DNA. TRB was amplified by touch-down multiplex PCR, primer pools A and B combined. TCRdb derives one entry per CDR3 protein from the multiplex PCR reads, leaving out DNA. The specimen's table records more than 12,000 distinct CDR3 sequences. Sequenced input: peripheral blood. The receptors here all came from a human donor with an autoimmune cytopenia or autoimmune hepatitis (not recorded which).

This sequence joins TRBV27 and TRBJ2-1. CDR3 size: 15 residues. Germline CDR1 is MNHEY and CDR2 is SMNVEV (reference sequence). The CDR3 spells CASSTAYRQDNEQFF.

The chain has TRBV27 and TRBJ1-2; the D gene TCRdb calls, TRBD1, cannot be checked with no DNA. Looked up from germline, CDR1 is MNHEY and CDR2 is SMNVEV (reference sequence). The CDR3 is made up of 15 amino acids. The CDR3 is CASSPSRGSSYGYTF.

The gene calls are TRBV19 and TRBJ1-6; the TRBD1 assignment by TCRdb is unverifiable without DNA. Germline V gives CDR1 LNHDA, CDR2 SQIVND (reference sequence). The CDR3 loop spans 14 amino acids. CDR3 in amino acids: CASGGYSYNSPLHF.

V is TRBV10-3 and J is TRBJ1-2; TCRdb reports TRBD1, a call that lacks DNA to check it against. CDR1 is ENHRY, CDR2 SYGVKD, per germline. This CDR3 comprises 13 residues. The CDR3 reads CAMAPRQFNGYTF.

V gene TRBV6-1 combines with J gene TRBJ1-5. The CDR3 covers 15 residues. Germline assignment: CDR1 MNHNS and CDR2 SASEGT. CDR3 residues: CASGGGMGGNQPQHF.

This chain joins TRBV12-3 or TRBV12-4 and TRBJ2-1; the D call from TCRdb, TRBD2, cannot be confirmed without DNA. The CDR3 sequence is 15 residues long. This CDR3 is CASSASSGIRNEQFF.

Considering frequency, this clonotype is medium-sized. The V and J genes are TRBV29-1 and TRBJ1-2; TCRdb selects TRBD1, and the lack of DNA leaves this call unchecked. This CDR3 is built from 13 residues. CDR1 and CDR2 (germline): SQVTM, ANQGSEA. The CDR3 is CSVEVRQESGYTF.

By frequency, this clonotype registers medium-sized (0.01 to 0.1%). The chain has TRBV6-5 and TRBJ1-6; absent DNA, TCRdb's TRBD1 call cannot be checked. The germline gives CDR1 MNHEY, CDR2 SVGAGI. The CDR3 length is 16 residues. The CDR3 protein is CASNARQHLYNSPLHF.

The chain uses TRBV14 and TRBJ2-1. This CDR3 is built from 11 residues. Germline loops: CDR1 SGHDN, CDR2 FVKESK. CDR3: CASSDHNEQFF.